This entry lists 21 T cell receptor beta chains sequenced from one sample in a study of cytotoxic CD8 clonotypes in ibrutinib-treated CLL. Assay: immunoSEQ multiplex PCR; the TCRdb copy retains only in-frame clones and omits some. The data contain some 120,000 clones, roughly 80% of them singletons. The sequencing here drew on PBMCs, taken after 24 months of ibrutinib treatment. Receptor source: a human donor with chronic lymphocytic leukemia.

The V call is TRBV9, the J call TRBJ1-1; tentative D call: TRBD1 (6 bases). Trimming took off 2 bases at V and 1 base at J, with 18 bases between the two ends. In germline, CDR1 is SGDLS, CDR2 YYNGEE. The CDR3 runs 17 residues. In nucleotides, the CDR3 is TGTGCCAGCAGCGTCTCCGGGACAAGGCCCTGGAACACTGAAGCTTTCTTT. This encodes CASSVSGTRPWNTEAFF.

The rearrangement links TRBV7-9 to TRBJ1-1, with a tentative D call TRBD1 (5 bases). The CDR3 consists of 14 residues. Trimming shortened V by 3 bases and J by 7 bases, and 15 bases separated the two germline ends. The V gene's germline CDR1 is SEHNR and CDR2 FQNEAQ (reference sequence). CDR3 protein: CASSLEEGRLEAFF. CDR3 DNA: TGTGCCAGCAGCTTGGAGGAGGGGAGGCTTGAAGCTTTCTTT.

The genes are TRBV4-1 and TRBJ1-2, with D hard to call. The CDR3 is 15 residues long. V was trimmed by 2 bases and J by 5 bases, leaving 15 bases between them. Germline V gene sequence: CDR1 MGHRA, CDR2 YSYEKL. In nucleotides, the CDR3 is TGCGCCAGCAGCCAATTAATCGGAGCTTCGTATGGCTACACCTTC. Protein product: CASSQLIGASYGYTF.

The chain employs TRBV28 and TRBJ1-2; 10 nucleotides line up with TRBD1. CDR1 and CDR2 from the germline V gene are MDHEN and SYDVKM. This CDR3 is built from 14 residues. Germline trimming cut 6 bases from V and 5 bases from J; bases unmatched to any gene: 6. This CDR3 is CASSRQGAHYGYTF. CDR3 coding DNA: TGTGCCAGCAGCCGACAGGGGGCGCATTATGGCTACACCTTC.

The CDR3 bases are TGTGCCTGGAGTGTACAAGGGTTAAGCAATCAGCCCCAGCATTTT. This translates into CAWSVQGLSNQPQHF. V is TRBV30 and J is TRBJ1-5, with D unclear. In germline, CDR1 is GTSNPN, CDR2 SVGIG (reference sequence). V was shortened by 0 bases and J by 1 base, with 10 bases between the two germline ends. This CDR3 has 15 residues.

The chain recombines TRBV5-5 with TRBJ1-2; TRBD1 matches at 7 bases. Trimming at V came to 4 bases and at J to 5 bases, leaving 8 bases not matched to a gene. The CDR3 runs 14 residues. Germline CDR1 is SGHKS and CDR2 is YYEKEE (reference sequence). The CDR3 DNA reads as TGTGCCAGCAGCACCGACAGGGAGGCATATGGCTACACCTTC. The encoded protein is CASSTDREAYGYTF.

Details on this clone: One end of the junction varies from germline; a read error may be responsible. The V call is TRBV6-1, the J call TRBJ2-1; TRBD1 agrees at 8 bases. Looked up from germline, CDR1 is MNHNS and CDR2 is SASEGT. This CDR3 has 14 residues. CDR3: CASTPSWPGGDGVF. CDR3 coding DNA: TGTGCCAGCACCCCAAGTTGGCCAGGGGGCGATGGGGTCTTC.

CDR3 bases: TGTGCCAGCAGCTATACGGGACAGGGGGCAAATGAGCAGTTCTTC. It codes for CASSYTGQGANEQFF. The gene calls are TRBV11-2 and TRBJ2-1; 12 bases match TRBD1. V lost 4 bases, J lost 7 bases, and 5 bases stayed unmatched. This CDR3 comprises 15 residues. Germline values: CDR1 SGHAT, CDR2 FQNNGV.

The rearrangement joins TRBV23-1 to TRBJ2-1, with 11 bases that match TRBD2. TRBV23-1 qualifies as an ORF whose function is uncertain. Unmatched junction bases numbered 8, after V lost 4 bases and J lost 0 bases. The CDR3 length is 18 residues. The CDR3 DNA sequence: TGCGCCAGCAGTCCAGCTAGCGGGGGGCCGAGCTCCTACAATGAGCAGTTCTTC. Protein sequence: CASSPASGGPSSYNEQFF.

The chain couples TRBV30 to TRBJ1-6; perhaps TRBD1 as D (6 bases). The CDR3 totals 13 residues. Trimming removed 3 bases at V and 7 bases at J, with 10 bases between. Germline assignment: CDR1 GTSNPN and CDR2 SVGIG (reference sequence). The CDR3 here is CAWRTGGNSPLHF. CDR3 sequence (DNA): TGTGCCTGGAGGACAGGAGGAAATTCACCCCTCCACTTT.

This clone showed up just once. V is TRBV7-2 and J is TRBJ1-3, with unresolved D. Looked up from germline, CDR1 is SGHTA and CDR2 is FQGNSA. V was pared by 1 base and J by 3 bases, with 13 bases between. This CDR3 region has 16 residues. This CDR3 is CASSLEDAGFGNTIYF. The CDR3 DNA follows: TGTGCCAGCAGCTTAGAGGACGCAGGATTTGGAAACACCATATATTTT.

This chain links TRBV6-5 with TRBJ2-3; D is perhaps TRBD2 (5 bases). Per the germline V gene, CDR1 is MNHEY and CDR2 is SVGAGI. The V gene lost 0 bases and the J gene lost 6 bases, with 13 bases spanning the gap. The CDR3 has 15 residues. Here the CDR3 DNA reads TGTGCCAGCAGTTACTCCCGGGGTTTTTTCGATACGCAGTATTTT. The encoded protein is CASSYSRGFFDTQYF.

This clone has only one observation. This chain links TRBV7-6 with TRBJ2-3, with unresolved D. CDR1 is SGHVS, CDR2 FNYEAQ, per germline. Trimming cost V 5 bases and J 6 bases, with 24 bases left between them. The CDR3 is 17 amino acids. The CDR3 sequence is CASSPNPFSFTADTQYF. CDR3 coding DNA: TGTGCCAGCAGCCCTAACCCGTTCAGTTTTACGGCGGATACGCAGTATTTT.

This chain uses TRBV30 with TRBJ1-5; 9 bases match TRBD1. Unmatched junction bases numbered 5, after V lost 5 bases and J lost 6 bases. Germline loops: CDR1 GTSNPN, CDR2 SVGIG (reference sequence). The CDR3 length is 13 residues. The CDR3 coding sequence is TGTGCCTGGGGACAGGGGCGCGCTCAGCCCCAGCATTTT. Protein sequence: CAWGQGRAQPQHF.

V usage is TRBV5-1 and J usage is TRBJ1-2; D is unresolved. Trimming removed 4 bases from V and 5 bases from J, with 18 bases in between. The CDR3 spans 15 residues. Germline V gene lookup returns CDR1 SGHRS and CDR2 YFSETQ. The CDR3 DNA reads as TGCGCCAGCAGCCCGGGTGGGGTAGGATCGTATGGCTACACCTTC. Its translation is CASSPGGVGSYGYTF.

The V gene is TRBV5-4, the J gene TRBJ2-3; TRBD2 matches 8 bases. In germline, CDR1 is SGHNT, CDR2 YYREEE (reference sequence). The ends lost 4 bases at V and 1 base at J; junction bases unmatched: 8. The CDR3 totals 16 residues. CDR3 loop: CASSPGAAGGTDTQYF. The CDR3 DNA follows: TGTGCCAGCAGCCCCGGGGCAGCGGGGGGCACAGATACGCAGTATTTT.

The sample holds a few counts of this clone. This sequence joins TRBV5-8 and TRBJ2-5, with D possibly matching TRBD1 (6 bases). The germline gives CDR1 SGHTS, CDR2 YDEGEE. The V end lost 5 bases, the J end lost 1 base, and 18 bases lay between the germline ends. This CDR3 has 16 amino acids. The CDR3 coding sequence is TGTGCCAGCAGGAACGTTTTAACAGGGTCCCAAGAGACCCAGTACTTC. This gives the protein CASRNVLTGSQETQYF.

V is TRBV7-2 and J is TRBJ1-3; D is undetermined. Germline loops: CDR1 SGHTA, CDR2 FQGNSA. Trimming took off 2 bases at V and 4 bases at J, with 12 bases between the two ends. The CDR3 spans 15 residues. CDR3 amino acids: CASSLRVSIGNTIYF. In DNA, the CDR3 is TGTGCCAGCAGCTTAAGGGTTTCAATCGGAAACACCATATATTTT.

This rearrangement joins TRBV11-2 to TRBJ2-7; no clear D. The CDR3 has 14 amino acids. Trimming pared 2 bases from V and 0 bases from J, leaving 8 bases between. Germline CDR1 SGHAT, CDR2 FQNNGV. The CDR3 region has the DNA TGTGCCAGCAGCTTACTCAGGTACTCCTACGAGCAGTACTTC. Its translation is CASSLLRYSYEQYF.

The gene calls are TRBV4-3 and TRBJ1-1; 10 positions match TRBD1. The trim removed 0 bases at V and 5 bases at J, leaving 3 bases unmatched. The germline gives CDR1 LGHNA, CDR2 YSLEER. This CDR3 has 15 amino acids. The CDR3: CASSQELGQGTEAFF. As DNA, the CDR3 is TGCGCCAGCAGCCAAGAGTTGGGACAGGGGACTGAAGCTTTCTTT.

The CDR3 nucleotides are TGTGCCAGCAGCCGAGGGACAGGGGGCACAGATACGCAGTATTTT. Its translation is CASSRGTGGTDTQYF. The J gene is TRBJ2-3, the V gene TRBV7-9; 10 nucleotides line up with TRBD1. After removal of 5 bases from V and 1 base from J, the junction contained 3 bases not matched to a gene. The CDR3 covers 15 residues. The germline V gene encodes CDR1 SEHNR and CDR2 FQNEAQ (reference sequence).